One sample yielded the 18 T cell receptor beta chains listed below, sequenced in a study of cytomegalovirus exposure and HLA in healthy donors. Profiled with immunoSEQ multiplex PCR; TCRdb holds only in-frame clones, not every one. The sample lists tens of thousands of clones, approximately 86% occurring once. Sample: PBMCs. All receptors come from a man aged 25-40 years in good health and CMV-seronegative.

The V and J genes are TRBV4-1 and TRBJ2-3, with D possibly TRBD1 on 6 matching bases. Germline V CDR1 and CDR2: MGHRA, YSYEKL. Deletions cut 8 bases from V and 6 bases from J, with 15 bases between. This CDR3 is 13 amino acids long. CDR3 in DNA: TGCGCCAGCGGACGGACAGTTTCGGATACGCAGTATTTT. Translated: CASGRTVSDTQYF.

The rearrangement links TRBV30 to TRBJ1-1; 9 bases are a match to TRBD1. The CDR3 runs to 13 residues. After removal of 1 base from V and 5 bases from J, the junction contained 2 bases not matched to a gene. In germline, CDR1 is GTSNPN, CDR2 SVGIG (reference sequence). CDR3 sequence: CAWSATGGTEAFF. The CDR3 DNA sequence: TGTGCCTGGAGTGCGACAGGGGGAACTGAAGCTTTCTTT.

This rearrangement joins TRBV5-1 to TRBJ2-2; 10 nucleotides align to TRBD2. The trim removed 2 bases at V and 0 bases at J, leaving 1 base unmatched. CDR1 is SGHRS, CDR2 YFSETQ, per germline. This CDR3 has 16 amino acids. For the CDR3, the DNA is TGCGCCAGCAGCTTCGGACTAGCGGCGAACACCGGGGAGCTGTTTTTT. This sequence encodes CASSFGLAANTGELFF.

This chain links TRBV18 with TRBJ1-6; D gene unclear. Looked up from germline, CDR1 is KGHSH and CDR2 is LQKENI. This CDR3 has 17 residues. V was cut by 2 bases and J by 6 bases, with 17 bases left in between. The CDR3 is CASSPTSGGSFNSPLHF. CDR3 nucleotide sequence: TGTGCCAGCTCACCAACAAGCGGCGGGAGCTTTAATTCACCCCTCCACTTT.

The chain is built from TRBV27 and TRBJ2-7; D may be TRBD1 (7 bases). Trimming removed 4 bases at V and 4 bases at J, with 14 bases between. The germline V gene encodes CDR1 MNHEY and CDR2 SMNVEV (reference sequence). The CDR3 runs 14 residues. The DNA for the CDR3 is TGTGCCAGCAGTTCGGGGGACAGAATTTACGAGCAGTACGTC. This gives the protein CASSSGDRIYEQYV.

The chain carries TRBV2 and TRBJ2-2; 7 bases agree with TRBD1. With 4 bases clipped from V and 5 bases from J, the junction kept 7 bases outside the gene matches. The germline V gene encodes CDR1 SNHLY and CDR2 FYNNEI. The CDR3 is 15 residues long. The CDR3 region is CASSVGNRGTGELFF. Written as DNA, the CDR3 is TGTGCCAGCAGTGTTGGAAACAGGGGAACCGGGGAGCTGTTTTTT.

This clone was seen a single time. The rearrangement links TRBV29-1 to TRBJ2-3; no definite D call. Germline loops: CDR1 SQVTM, CDR2 ANQGSEA. The CDR3 runs to 12 residues. Trimming stripped 5 bases from V and 4 bases from J, with 10 bases between. In DNA form, the CDR3 reads TGCAGCGTTTATAGACTTCCAGATACGCAGTATTTT. Protein product: CSVYRLPDTQYF.

This clone was seen a few times. Other nucleotide sequences in the sample specify the same CDR3. This chain joins TRBV5-6 and TRBJ2-7, with 9 bases fitting TRBD1. The CDR3 runs 13 residues. Germline trimming cut 4 bases from V and 4 bases from J; bases unmatched to any gene: 3. Germline V lookup: CDR1 SGHDT, CDR2 YYEEEE. The CDR3 loop reads CASSRDRGYEQYF. The CDR3 bases are TGTGCCAGCAGCCGTGACAGGGGGTACGAGCAGTACTTC. The complete variable domain, with remaining parts taken from reference TRBV5-6 and TRBJ2-7, reads DAGVTQSPTHLIKTRGQQVTLRCSPKSGHDTVSWYQQALGQGPQFIFQYYEEEERQRGNFPDRFSGHQFPNYSSELNVNALLLGDSALYLCASSRDRGYEQYFGPGTRLTVT.

The chain joins TRBV11-3 to TRBJ2-1; TRBD1 matches at 11 bases. V was pared by 6 bases and J by 7 bases, with 8 bases of the junction left unmatched. This CDR3 is 15 amino acids long. In germline, CDR1 is SGHNT, CDR2 YENEEA. This chain's CDR3 is CASSPGGDRGNEQFF. The DNA of the CDR3 is TGTGCCAGCAGTCCTGGGGGGGACAGGGGGAATGAGCAGTTCTTC.

The rearrangement links TRBV9 to TRBJ2-1; D remains ambiguous. CDR1 SGDLS and CDR2 YYNGEE come from the germline V gene. This CDR3 is built from 17 residues. Trimming left V 0 bases short and J 1 base short, with 14 bases between. CDR3 sequence reads: CASSVAAVRGSYNEQFF. The CDR3 DNA reads TGTGCCAGCAGCGTAGCTGCCGTACGCGGATCCTACAATGAGCAGTTCTTC.

Concerning this clone: The junction does not match germline at one end; this may be a read error. The V and J genes are TRBV13 and TRBJ2-3; 9 positions agree with TRBD1. The CDR3 has 14 residues. The germline V gene encodes CDR1 PRHDT and CDR2 FYEKMQ (reference sequence). DNA for the CDR3: TGTGCCAGCAGCCTAGGACAGGGGACAGATACGCAGTATTTT. This translates into CASSLGQGTDTQYF.

The V gene is TRBV27, the J gene TRBJ1-2; 7 bases are a match to TRBD1. Trimming cost V 8 bases and J 3 bases; bases outside gene matches: 6. Germline V gene data show CDR1 as MNHEY and CDR2 as SMNVEV (reference sequence). The CDR3 is 13 amino acids. In DNA form, the CDR3 reads TGTGCCAGCCATTCCGGGACAGACTATGGCTACACCTTC. Its translation: CASHSGTDYGYTF.

This rearrangement joins TRBV9 to TRBJ2-1, with TRBD2 matching over 12 bases. The CDR3 extends over 18 amino acids. Germline V CDR1 and CDR2: SGDLS, YYNGEE. V shed 0 bases and J 3 bases; nucleotides not matched to a gene: 7. CDR3 amino acids: CASSVGLAGETGYNEQFF. The CDR3 coding sequence is TGTGCCAGCAGCGTAGGACTAGCGGGAGAAACCGGCTACAATGAGCAGTTCTTC.

The CDR3 is CASTLSGSGPGNIQYF. CDR3 DNA sequence: TGTGCCAGCACCCTTAGCGGGAGTGGTCCGGGGAACATTCAGTACTTC. The V call is TRBV27, the J call TRBJ2-4, with 9 positions matching TRBD2. Germline V gene data show CDR1 as MNHEY and CDR2 as SMNVEV (reference sequence). This CDR3 comprises 16 residues. Trimming at V came to 7 bases and at J to 7 bases, leaving 14 bases not matched to a gene.

The rearrangement uses TRBV5-1 and TRBJ2-3; the match to TRBD2 covers 13 bases. Looked up from germline, CDR1 is SGHRS and CDR2 is YFSETQ. V shed 4 bases and J 6 bases; nucleotides not matched to a gene: 2. The CDR3 runs to 14 residues. This CDR3 is CASSPGLAGDTQYF. DNA for the CDR3: TGCGCCAGCAGCCCGGGACTAGCGGGGGATACGCAGTATTTT.

This clone turned up a few times. The V and J genes are TRBV5-1 and TRBJ2-1, with a tentative D call TRBD1 (6 bases). The germline V gene has CDR1 SGHRS and CDR2 YFSETQ. The CDR3 runs 15 residues. V was clipped by 4 bases and J by 3 bases, with 14 bases between them. This CDR3 reads CASSIPQGIYNEQFF. CDR3 coding DNA: TGCGCCAGCAGCATACCACAGGGCATCTACAATGAGCAGTTCTTC. The variable domain in full, completed from reference TRBV5-1 and TRBJ2-1, reads KAGVTQTPRYLIKTRGQQVTLSCSPISGHRSVSWYQQTPGQGLQFLFEYFSETQRNKGNFPGRFSGRQFSNSRSEMNVSTLELGDSALYLCASSIPQGIYNEQFFGPGTRLTVL.

This clone was detected a few times. This sequence joins TRBV27 and TRBJ2-1, with TRBD1 identical over 8 bases. From germline, CDR1 is MNHEY and CDR2 SMNVEV (reference sequence). After removal of 8 bases from V and 4 bases from J, the junction contained 4 bases not matched to a gene. The CDR3 has 13 amino acids. As DNA, the CDR3 is TGTGCCAGCCCAGGGACAGGATACAATGAGCAGTTCTTC. Encoded protein: CASPGTGYNEQFF.

In its sample, this clone ranks as medium-sized (0.01 to 0.1%). The chain is built from TRBV6-5 and TRBJ2-3; the D gene is possibly TRBD1 (5 bases). Germline V CDR1 and CDR2: MNHEY, SVGAGI. The CDR3 consists of 13 residues. Trimming shortened V by 5 bases and J by 4 bases, and 10 bases separated the two germline ends. The CDR3 region has the DNA TGTGCCAGCAGTAAGGGGTTCTCAGATACGCAGTATTTT. Amino acid sequence: CASSKGFSDTQYF.